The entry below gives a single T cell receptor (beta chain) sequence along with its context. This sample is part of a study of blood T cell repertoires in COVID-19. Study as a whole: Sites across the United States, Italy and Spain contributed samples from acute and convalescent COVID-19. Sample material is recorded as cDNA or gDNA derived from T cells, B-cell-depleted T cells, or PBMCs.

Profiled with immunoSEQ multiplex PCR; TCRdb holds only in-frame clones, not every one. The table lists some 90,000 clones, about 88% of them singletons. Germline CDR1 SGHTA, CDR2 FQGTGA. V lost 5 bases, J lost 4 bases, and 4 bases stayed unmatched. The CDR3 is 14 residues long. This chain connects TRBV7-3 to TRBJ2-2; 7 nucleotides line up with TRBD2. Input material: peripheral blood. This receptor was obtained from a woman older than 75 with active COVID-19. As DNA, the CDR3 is TGTGCCAGCAGCGGGGAGGGCCGCACCGGGGAGCTGTTTTTT. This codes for CASSGEGRTGELFF.